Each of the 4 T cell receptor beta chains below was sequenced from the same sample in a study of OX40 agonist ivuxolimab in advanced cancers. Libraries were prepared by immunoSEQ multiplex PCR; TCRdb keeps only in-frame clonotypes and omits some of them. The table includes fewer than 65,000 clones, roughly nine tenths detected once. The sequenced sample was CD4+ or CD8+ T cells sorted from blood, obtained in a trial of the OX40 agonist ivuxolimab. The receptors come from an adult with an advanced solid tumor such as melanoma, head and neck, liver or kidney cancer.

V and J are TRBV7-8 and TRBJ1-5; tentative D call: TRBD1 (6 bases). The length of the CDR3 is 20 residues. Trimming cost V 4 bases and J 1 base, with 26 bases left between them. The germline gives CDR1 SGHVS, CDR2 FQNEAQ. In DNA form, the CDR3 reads TGTGCCAGCAGCTCCGCTCGCGTCCCAGGGGTTTCATTGAGCAATCAGCCCCAGCATTTT. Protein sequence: CASSSARVPGVSLSNQPQHF.

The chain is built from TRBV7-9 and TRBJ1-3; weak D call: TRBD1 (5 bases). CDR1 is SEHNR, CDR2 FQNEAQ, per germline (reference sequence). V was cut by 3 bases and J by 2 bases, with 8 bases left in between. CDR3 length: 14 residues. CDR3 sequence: CASSFRGTGNTIYF. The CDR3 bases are TGTGCCAGCAGCTTTAGGGGTACTGGAAACACCATATATTTT.

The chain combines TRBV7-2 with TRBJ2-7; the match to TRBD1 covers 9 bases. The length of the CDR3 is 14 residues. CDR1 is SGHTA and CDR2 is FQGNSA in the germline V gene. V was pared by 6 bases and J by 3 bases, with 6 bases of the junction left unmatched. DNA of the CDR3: TGTGCCAGCAGTACTCCGGGACAGGGCTACGAGCAGTACTTC. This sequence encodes CASSTPGQGYEQYF.

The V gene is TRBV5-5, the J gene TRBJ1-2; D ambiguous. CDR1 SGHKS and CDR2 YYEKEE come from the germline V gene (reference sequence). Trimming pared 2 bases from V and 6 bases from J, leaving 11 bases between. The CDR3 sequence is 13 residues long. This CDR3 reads CASSFVSGNGYTF. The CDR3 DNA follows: TGTGCCAGCAGCTTTGTTTCGGGCAATGGCTACACCTTC.